The 11 T cell receptor beta chains listed next were all sequenced from one sample in a study of T cells in women clearing cervical HPV infection (dated by TCRdb to the late 2010s). Libraries came from the immunoSEQ multiplex PCR assay. What TCRdb holds here is the immuneACCESS table cut down to in-frame rearrangements. Part of the clones is not present; checked against another copy, under half of the missing clones reflect an unresolved V gene, and the others are unexplained. The sample table records roughly 35,000 clones. Together, the top ten hold around 3.9% of the sample. Specimen: blood buffy coat. Source of these receptors: a woman between 18 and 69 years old with a cervical HPV16 infection that either progressed to CIN3+ or cleared (not recorded which).

As concerns this clone: From the germline J gene comes the end of the CDR3, since the read stops 3 residues before it. V is TRBV4-1 and J is TRBJ2-3; maybe TRBD1 (6 bases). The germline V gene encodes CDR1 MGHRA and CDR2 YSYEKL. Deletions cut 4 bases from V and 1 base from J, with 15 bases between. The CDR3 length is 16 residues. CDR3 loop: CASSPGDGTGTDTQYF. CDR3 DNA (partial): TGCGCCAGCAGCCCAGGGGACGGGACCGGCACAGATACG.

In the case of this clone: The read stops 3 residues short of the end of the CDR3; the missing end is completed from the germline J gene. This sequence joins TRBV6-2 or TRBV6-3 and TRBJ2-7, with 11 bases fitting TRBD2. The CDR3 sequence is 16 residues long. V shed 2 bases and J 2 bases; nucleotides not matched to a gene: 5. Germline CDR1 is MNHEY and CDR2 is SVGEGT. The sequenced CDR3 bases are TGTGCCAGCAGTTACGGGGGTAGCGGGAGGGCCTACGAG. Protein sequence: CASSYGGSGRAYE. The whole CDR3 sequence is CASSYGGSGRAYEQYF.

Points on this clone: The CDR3 is cut off 3 residues early in the read; its end comes from the germline J gene. This chain joins TRBV10-3 and TRBJ2-7; the match to TRBD1 covers 10 bases. Germline-derived CDR1 and CDR2 are ENHRY and SYGVKD. The CDR3 runs 16 residues. After removal of 3 bases from V and 4 bases from J, the junction contained 9 bases not matched to a gene. The CDR3 is CAISDTGTGDGYEQYF. The CDR3 DNA, read in part, is TGTGCCATCAGTGACACCGGGACAGGGGATGGGTACGAG.

Comments on this clone: The read falls 3 residues short of the CDR3 end, and the missing part is taken from the germline J gene. V gene TRBV2 combines with J gene TRBJ1-2; D is undetermined. CDR3 size: 12 residues. CDR1 and CDR2 (germline): SNHLY, FYNNEI. Trimming pared 5 bases from V and 3 bases from J, leaving 7 bases between. The CDR3 here is CASSLNHYGYTF. The sequenced CDR3 bases are TGTGCCAGCAGTCTAAATCACTATGGC.

Comments on this clone: Read coverage stops 3 residues before the CDR3 terminus; the germline J gene supplies the remainder. The genes are TRBV28 and TRBJ2-5; tentative D call: TRBD1 (6 bases). Germline CDR1 is MDHEN and CDR2 is SYDVKM. CDR3 length: 17 amino acids. V lost 3 bases, J lost 3 bases, and 20 bases lay in between. The CDR3 reads CASSFGSGVRVEETQYF. The CDR3 bases that were read are TGTGCCAGCAGTTTCGGGTCAGGGGTACGTGTAGAAGAGACC.

Turning to this clone: The CDR3 is cut off 3 residues early in the read; its end comes from the germline J gene. This rearrangement joins TRBV10-3 to TRBJ2-2; D gene unclear. CDR1 and CDR2 from the germline V gene are ENHRY and SYGVKD. Trimming removed 2 bases from V and 3 bases from J, with 7 bases in between. The CDR3 consists of 14 residues. The CDR3 loop is CAISERLDTGELFF. The part of the CDR3 DNA that was read is TGTGCCATCAGTGAGCGACTGGACACCGGGGAG.

The part of the CDR3 DNA that was read is TGTGCCTGGAGTGTACAGGGAGGTACG. Translation: CAWSVQGGT. The complete CDR3 protein is CAWSVQGGTQYF. The chain joins TRBV30 to TRBJ2-3, with D possibly being TRBD1 or TRBD2 (6 bases each). The missing CDR3 end, 3 residues past where the read stops, is filled in from the germline J gene. The CDR3 is made up of 12 amino acids. Trimming removed 0 bases at V and 8 bases at J, with 9 bases between. Germline V gives CDR1 GTSNPN, CDR2 SVGIG (reference sequence).

Concerning this clone: The read terminates 3 residues ahead of where the CDR3 ends, so the germline J gene completes it. The chain carries TRBV19 and TRBJ2-1, with 14 bases identical to TRBD2. CDR3 length equals 17 residues. Germline loops: CDR1 LNHDA, CDR2 SQIVND (reference sequence). V trimming: 5 bases; J trimming: 9 bases; junction bases outside the gene matches: 12. The CDR3: CASSYRARTSGRSEQFF. CDR3 bases read: TGTGCCAGTAGTTACAGAGCTCGGACTAGCGGGAGGAGTGAG.

With regard to this clone: The CDR3 end falls 3 residues outside the read, so it is completed with the germline J gene. V and J are TRBV18 and TRBJ1-1; D might be TRBD1 (5 bases). This CDR3 contains 15 residues. Trimming stripped 0 bases from V and 1 base from J, with 9 bases between. In germline, CDR1 is KGHSH, CDR2 LQKENI. CDR3 sequence reads: CASSPPGQRNTEAFF. CDR3 DNA (partial): TGTGCCAGCTCACCACCGGGGCAGAGGAACACTGAA.

Comment on this clone: The read finishes 3 residues shy of the CDR3 end, and the germline J gene is used to complete it. The V and J genes are TRBV4-1 and TRBJ1-1, with D uncertain. Trimming took 4 bases from V and 1 from J, leaving 7 bases between them. Germline loops: CDR1 MGHRA, CDR2 YSYEKL. The CDR3 runs to 13 residues. CDR3 in amino acids: CASSPTPNTEAFF. The part of the CDR3 DNA that was read is TGCGCCAGCAGCCCCACACCGAACACTGAA.

For this clone: The sequence runs out 3 residues before the end of the CDR3; the remainder is reconstructed from the germline J gene. This chain links TRBV20-1 with TRBJ2-5, with a tentative D call TRBD2 (5 bases). CDR3 length: 17 residues. V was trimmed by 0 bases and J by 2 bases, leaving 19 bases between them. Germline CDR1 is DFQATT and CDR2 is SNEGSKA (reference sequence). The CDR3 spells CSARDFSYLALQETQYF. The CDR3 DNA, read in part, is TGCAGTGCTAGAGATTTCTCCTACCTAGCTCTTCAAGAGACC.